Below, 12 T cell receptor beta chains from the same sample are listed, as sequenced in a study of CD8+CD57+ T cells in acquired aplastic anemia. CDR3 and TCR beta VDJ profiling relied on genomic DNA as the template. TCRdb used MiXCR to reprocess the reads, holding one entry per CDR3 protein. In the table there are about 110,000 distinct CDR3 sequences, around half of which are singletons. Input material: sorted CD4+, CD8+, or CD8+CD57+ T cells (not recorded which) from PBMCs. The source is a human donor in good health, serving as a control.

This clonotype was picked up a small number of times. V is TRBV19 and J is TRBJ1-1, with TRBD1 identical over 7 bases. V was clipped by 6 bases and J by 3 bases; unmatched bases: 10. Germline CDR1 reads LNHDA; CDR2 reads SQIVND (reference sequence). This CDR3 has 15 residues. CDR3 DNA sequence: TGTGCCAGTAGCCCCTGGGAGGGGGCGGACACTGAAGCTTTCTTT. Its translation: CASSPWEGADTEAFF.

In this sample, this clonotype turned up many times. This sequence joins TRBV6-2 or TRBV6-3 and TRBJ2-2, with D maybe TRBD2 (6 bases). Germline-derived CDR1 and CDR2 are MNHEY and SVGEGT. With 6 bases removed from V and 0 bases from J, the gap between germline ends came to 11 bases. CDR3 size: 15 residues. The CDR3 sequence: CASSPGVANTGELFF. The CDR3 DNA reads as TGTGCCAGCAGCCCGGGGGTAGCGAACACCGGGGAGCTGTTTTTT.

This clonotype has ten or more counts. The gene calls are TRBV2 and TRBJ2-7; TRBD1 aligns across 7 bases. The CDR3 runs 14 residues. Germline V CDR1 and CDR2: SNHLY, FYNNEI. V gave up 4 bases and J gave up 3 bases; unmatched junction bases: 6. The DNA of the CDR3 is TGTGCCAGCAGTGTGCCGGGACAGAGCTACGAGCAGTACTTC. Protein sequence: CASSVPGQSYEQYF.

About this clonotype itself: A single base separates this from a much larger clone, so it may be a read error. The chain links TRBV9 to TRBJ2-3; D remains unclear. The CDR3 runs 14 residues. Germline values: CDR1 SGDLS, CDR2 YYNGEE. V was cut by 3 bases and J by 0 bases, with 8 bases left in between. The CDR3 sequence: CASSANGSTDTQYF. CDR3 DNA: TGTGCCAGCAGCGCTAACGGGAGCACAGATACGCAGTATTTT.

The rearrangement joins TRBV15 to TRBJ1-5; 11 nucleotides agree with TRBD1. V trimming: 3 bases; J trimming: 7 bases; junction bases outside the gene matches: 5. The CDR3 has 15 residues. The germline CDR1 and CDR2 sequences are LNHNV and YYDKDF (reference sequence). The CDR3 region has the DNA TGTGCCACCAGCAGTGGACAGGGGGCCGGCCAGCCCCAGCATTTT. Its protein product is CATSSGQGAGQPQHF. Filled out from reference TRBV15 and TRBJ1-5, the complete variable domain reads DAMVIQNPRYQVTQFGKPVTLSCSQTLNHNVMYWYQQKSSQAPKLLFHYYDKDFNNEADTPDNFQSRRPNTSFCFLDIRSPGLGDTAMYLCATSSGQGAGQPQHFGDGTRLSIL.

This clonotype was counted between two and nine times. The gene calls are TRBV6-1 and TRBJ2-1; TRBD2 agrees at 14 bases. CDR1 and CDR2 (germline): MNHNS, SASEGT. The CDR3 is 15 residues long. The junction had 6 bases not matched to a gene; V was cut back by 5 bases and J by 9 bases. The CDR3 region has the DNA TGTGCCAGCAGTCAGACTAGCGGGGGGGCAGTTGAGCAGTTCTTC. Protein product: CASSQTSGGAVEQFF.

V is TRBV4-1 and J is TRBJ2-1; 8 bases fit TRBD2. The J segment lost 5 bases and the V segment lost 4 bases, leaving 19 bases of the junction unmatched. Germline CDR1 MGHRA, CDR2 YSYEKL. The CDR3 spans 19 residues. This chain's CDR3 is CASSRNLPAGGLLHNEQFF. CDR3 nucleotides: TGCGCCAGCAGCCGAAACTTACCCGCGGGGGGCCTACTCCACAATGAGCAGTTCTTC.

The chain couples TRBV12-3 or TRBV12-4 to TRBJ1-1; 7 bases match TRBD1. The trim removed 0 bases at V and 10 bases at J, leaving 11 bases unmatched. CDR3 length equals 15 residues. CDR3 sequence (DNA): TGTGCCAGCAGTTTAGCCCACAGGGGAGGGGCTGGAGCTTTCTTT. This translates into CASSLAHRGGAGAFF.

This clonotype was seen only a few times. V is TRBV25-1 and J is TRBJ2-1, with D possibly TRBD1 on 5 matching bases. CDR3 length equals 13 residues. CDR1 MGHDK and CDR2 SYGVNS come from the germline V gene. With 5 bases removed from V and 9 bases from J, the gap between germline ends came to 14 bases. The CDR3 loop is CASSFQGAGEQFF. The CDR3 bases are TGTGCCAGCAGTTTTCAAGGGGCAGGTGAGCAGTTCTTC.

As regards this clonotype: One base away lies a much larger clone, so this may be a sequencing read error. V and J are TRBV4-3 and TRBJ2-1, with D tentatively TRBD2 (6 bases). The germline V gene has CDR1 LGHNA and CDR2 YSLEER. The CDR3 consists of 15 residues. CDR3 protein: CASSQWGESYNEQLF. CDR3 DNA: TGCGCCAGCAGCCAATGGGGGGAGTCGTACAATGAGCAGCTCTTC.

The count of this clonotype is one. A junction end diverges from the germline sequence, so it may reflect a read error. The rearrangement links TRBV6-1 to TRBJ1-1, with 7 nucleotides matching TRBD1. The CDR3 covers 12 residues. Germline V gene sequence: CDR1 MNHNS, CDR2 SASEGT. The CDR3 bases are TGTGCCGGCAGTACAGGGGTCACTGAAGCTTTCTTT. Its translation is CAGSTGVTEAFF.

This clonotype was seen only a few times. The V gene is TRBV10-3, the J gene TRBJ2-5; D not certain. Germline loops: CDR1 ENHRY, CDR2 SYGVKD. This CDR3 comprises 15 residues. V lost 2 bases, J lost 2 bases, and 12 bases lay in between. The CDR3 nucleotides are TGTGCCATCAGTGAGACGAGGCCGCCTCAAGAGACCCAGTACTTC. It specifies CAISETRPPQETQYF.